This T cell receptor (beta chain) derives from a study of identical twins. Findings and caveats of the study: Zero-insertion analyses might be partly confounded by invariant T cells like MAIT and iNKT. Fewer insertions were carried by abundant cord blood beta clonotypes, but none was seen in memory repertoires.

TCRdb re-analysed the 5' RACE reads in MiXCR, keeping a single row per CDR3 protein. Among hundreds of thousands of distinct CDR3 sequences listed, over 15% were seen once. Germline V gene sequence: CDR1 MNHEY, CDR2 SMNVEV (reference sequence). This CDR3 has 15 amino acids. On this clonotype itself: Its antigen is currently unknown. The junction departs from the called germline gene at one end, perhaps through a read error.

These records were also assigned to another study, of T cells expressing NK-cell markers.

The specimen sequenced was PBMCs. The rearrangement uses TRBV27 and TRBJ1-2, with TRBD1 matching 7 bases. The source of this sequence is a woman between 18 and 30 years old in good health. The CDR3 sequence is CASSLRGTANYGFTF. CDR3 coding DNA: TGTGCCAGCAGCCTTCGCGGGACAGCTAACTATGGCTTCACCTTC.